The next 26 T cell receptor beta chains were all read from a single sample in a study of shared clonotypes between healthy human individuals. Profiling relied on immunoSEQ multiplex PCR, and the TCRdb table lists in-frame clones only, not all of them. There are about 2 million clones in the sample; about 95% occur only once, and around 1.1% lies in the top ten. Terminally differentiated effector memory CD45RA+ cells were left out of the naive CD8 fraction, which was CD45RO-negative and positively selected for CCR7. The sample comprised naive CD8+ T cells sorted from blood. These receptor sequences come from a young man in good health.

The chain is built from TRBV14 and TRBJ2-7; D is uncertain. CDR1 is SGHDN, CDR2 FVKESK, per germline. V gave up 3 bases and J gave up 3 bases, with 15 bases separating them. The CDR3 consists of 15 residues. DNA for the CDR3: TGTGCCAGCAGCCATGACCCGGCGCGGATCTACGAGCAGTACTTC. Translating gives CASSHDPARIYEQYF.

The chain is built from TRBV6-1 and TRBJ2-2; no clear D. V lost 5 bases and J lost 4, with 5 bases in between. The CDR3 is 12 residues long. Germline values: CDR1 MNHNS, CDR2 SASEGT. The CDR3 DNA sequence: TGTGCCAGCAGTAGGGTCACCGGGGAGCTGTTTTTT. This encodes CASSRVTGELFF.

This clone showed up just once. The rearrangement joins TRBV5-1 to TRBJ2-4, with no clear D. From germline, CDR1 is SGHRS and CDR2 YFSETQ. Trimming stripped 1 base from V and 6 bases from J, with 14 bases between. The CDR3 covers 15 residues. The CDR3 nucleotides are TGCGCCAGCAGCTTGACACCACAATCTCCAAACATTCAGTACTTC. Its protein product is CASSLTPQSPNIQYF.

For this clone: Given a much more abundant clone one base away, this may be a read error. The same CDR3 is also encoded by other DNA sequences in this sample. The chain is built from TRBV29-1 and TRBJ1-1; D is ambiguous. CDR3 length: 12 residues. Trimming left V 2 bases short and J 1 base short, with 5 bases between. Germline CDR1 SQVTM, CDR2 ANQGSEA. In DNA form, the CDR3 reads TGCAGCGTTGAAAAGGAGAACACTGAAGCTTTCTTT. Its translation is CSVEKENTEAFF.

This clone was observed a single time. This chain connects TRBV5-6 to TRBJ2-7, with 7 bases lining up with TRBD1. Germline CDR1 and CDR2: SGHDT and YYEEEE. V lost 4 bases and J lost 1; bases outside the gene matches: 2. The CDR3 sequence is 13 residues long. The chain's CDR3 is CASSDRVSYEQYF. CDR3 nucleotide sequence: TGTGCCAGCAGCGACAGGGTTTCCTACGAGCAGTACTTC.

The rearrangement links TRBV29-1 to TRBJ2-1; the match to TRBD1 covers 9 bases. Germline V gene data show CDR1 as SQVTM and CDR2 as ANQGSEA. V was pared by 1 base and J by 7 bases, with 5 bases of the junction left unmatched. The CDR3 runs 14 residues. This CDR3 reads CSVEAWDRVNEQFF. CDR3 in DNA: TGCAGCGTTGAAGCGTGGGACAGGGTAAATGAGCAGTTCTTC.

The chain couples TRBV7-6 to TRBJ2-2; D may be TRBD1 or TRBD2 (6 bases each). Trimming removed 1 base at V and 5 bases at J, with 11 bases between. In germline, CDR1 is SGHVS, CDR2 FNYEAQ. CDR3 length: 15 amino acids. CDR3 sequence: CASSLGWGATGELFF. The CDR3 nucleotides are TGTGCCAGCAGCTTAGGATGGGGGGCTACCGGGGAGCTGTTTTTT.

The chain employs TRBV28 and TRBJ2-3, with 7 positions matching TRBD1. J gave up 2 bases and V 4 bases, and 6 bases lay outside the gene matches. Germline V CDR1 and CDR2: MDHEN, SYDVKM. CDR3 length equals 15 residues. This CDR3 reads CASSWQTGLTDTQYF. The CDR3 DNA sequence: TGTGCCAGCAGTTGGCAGACAGGGCTCACAGATACGCAGTATTTT.

The V gene is TRBV4-1, the J gene TRBJ2-7, with TRBD2 matching 8 bases. The CDR3 consists of 18 residues. V lost 1 base to trimming and J lost 1 base; unmatched junction nucleotides: 12. Germline V gene data show CDR1 as MGHRA and CDR2 as YSYEKL. This CDR3 is CASSQVSPREGRSYEQYF. In nucleotides, the CDR3 is TGCGCCAGCAGCCAAGTATCTCCCCGGGAGGGCCGGTCCTACGAGCAGTACTTC.

This chain uses TRBV6-1 with TRBJ1-5; a possible D gene is TRBD1 (5 bases). The CDR3 covers 13 residues. Trimming removed 7 bases at V and 7 bases at J, with 14 bases between. CDR1 MNHNS and CDR2 SASEGT come from the germline V gene. The DNA of the CDR3 is TGTGCCAGCACCCTTTCAGGGAGCCAGCCCCAGCATTTT. This gives the protein CASTLSGSQPQHF.

V and J are TRBV5-1 and TRBJ2-7; D gene uncertain. Germline lookup yields CDR1 SGHRS and CDR2 YFSETQ. V shed 2 bases and J shed 6 bases, with 12 bases lying between them. There are 13 residues in the CDR3. The CDR3 nucleotides read TGCGCCAGCAGCTTTGATCAGGCGTTCGAGCAGTACTTC. Translated: CASSFDQAFEQYF.

This clone has a single count. The chain has TRBV6-1 and TRBJ2-5; a weak D match, TRBD1 (6 bases). CDR1 and CDR2 (germline): MNHNS, SASEGT. The CDR3 extends over 18 amino acids. V lost 1 base to trimming and J lost 0 bases, with 18 bases between them. The CDR3 region is CASSEVGTGHLYQETQYF. CDR3 sequence (DNA): TGTGCCAGCAGTGAAGTAGGGACGGGACACCTGTACCAAGAGACCCAGTACTTC.

The chain recombines TRBV7-8 with TRBJ2-1; 11 positions agree with TRBD2. Germline CDR1 and CDR2: SGHVS and FQNEAQ. There are 19 residues in the CDR3. Germline trimming cut 5 bases from V and 2 bases from J; bases unmatched to any gene: 14. The CDR3 protein is CASSPLLAGGPATYNEQFF. Written as DNA, the CDR3 is TGTGCCAGCAGCCCCCTGCTAGCGGGGGGACCCGCCACCTACAATGAGCAGTTCTTC.

This clone occurred once. The genes are TRBV2 and TRBJ2-5; D is perhaps TRBD2 (5 bases). CDR3 size: 14 residues. Germline V gene sequence: CDR1 SNHLY, CDR2 FYNNEI. Trimming removed 3 bases from V and 3 bases from J, with 11 bases in between. The CDR3 DNA is TGTGCCAGCAGTGAGGACCTGGGAGAAGAGACCCAGTACTTC. It is translated as CASSEDLGEETQYF.

The chain uses TRBV9 and TRBJ1-5; 8 bases map to TRBD1. V gave up 4 bases and J gave up 6 bases; unmatched junction bases: 9. Germline values: CDR1 SGDLS, CDR2 YYNGEE. The CDR3 length is 15 residues. The DNA of the CDR3 is TGTGCCAGCAGCCCCGGACAGGGTAATTCTCAGCCCCAGCATTTT. Its translation: CASSPGQGNSQPQHF. Complete variable domain (other parts from reference TRBV9 and TRBJ1-5): DSGVTQTPKHLITATGQRVTLRCSPRSGDLSVYWYQQSLDQGLQFLIQYYNGEERAKGNILERFSAQQFPDLHSELNLSSLELGDSALYFCASSPGQGNSQPQHFGDGTRLSIL.

The chain has TRBV7-9 and TRBJ1-2, with D perhaps TRBD1 (6 bases). CDR3 length: 13 amino acids. Between the trimmed V and J ends, which lost 5 bases and 5 bases, there was a span of 12 bases. From germline, CDR1 is SEHNR and CDR2 FQNEAQ (reference sequence). The DNA of the CDR3 is TGTGCCAGCAGCGACGACAGGATTTATGGCTACACCTTC. Amino acid sequence: CASSDDRIYGYTF.

The rearrangement joins TRBV5-1 to TRBJ1-2; D is undetermined. CDR3 length: 14 amino acids. Germline CDR1 and CDR2: SGHRS and YFSETQ. V gave up 0 bases and J gave up 4 bases, with 10 bases separating them. Here the CDR3 reads CASSLASEAYGYTF. The CDR3 bases are TGCGCCAGCAGCTTGGCCTCGGAGGCCTATGGCTACACCTTC.

V is TRBV5-4 and J is TRBJ2-1; 10 bases fit TRBD2. Per germline, CDR1 SGHNT and CDR2 YYREEE (reference sequence). This CDR3 has 15 residues. With V trimmed by 4 bases and J by 8 bases, 9 bases remained unmatched. This chain's CDR3 is CASSDWASGSDEQFF. The CDR3 DNA follows: TGTGCCAGCAGCGATTGGGCTAGCGGGAGCGATGAGCAGTTCTTC.

This chain joins TRBV27 and TRBJ2-1, with 9 bases that match TRBD1. The CDR3 spans 14 residues. The V gene's germline CDR1 is MNHEY and CDR2 SMNVEV (reference sequence). V trimming: 3 bases; J trimming: 8 bases; junction bases outside the gene matches: 5. The CDR3 DNA follows: TGTGCCAGCAGTTTCTGGACAGGGGCTGATGAGCAGTTCTTC. It yields the protein CASSFWTGADEQFF.

V usage is TRBV13 and J usage is TRBJ1-2, with 10 bases matching TRBD1. The germline gives CDR1 PRHDT, CDR2 FYEKMQ (reference sequence). The CDR3 extends over 16 amino acids. V gave up 0 bases and J gave up 7 bases; unmatched junction bases: 8. CDR3 loop: CASSLGWDRGSSGYTF. The CDR3 DNA reads TGTGCCAGCAGCTTAGGCTGGGACAGGGGCTCGAGTGGCTACACCTTC.

The chain recombines TRBV4-1 with TRBJ1-2; D possibly corresponds to TRBD1 (5 bases). The germline CDR1 and CDR2 sequences are MGHRA and YSYEKL. There are 15 residues in the CDR3. Trimming removed 0 bases from V and 6 bases from J, with 14 bases in between. The CDR3 DNA follows: TGCGCCAGCAGCCAAGAACGGTGGGGGAATAATGGCTACACCTTC. This translates into CASSQERWGNNGYTF.

This clone was counted once. This chain links TRBV27 with TRBJ1-5, with D tentatively TRBD1 (5 bases). V lost 2 bases and J lost 4, with 15 bases in between. The germline CDR1 and CDR2 sequences are MNHEY and SMNVEV (reference sequence). This CDR3 is built from 16 residues. The CDR3 DNA reads TGTGCCAGCAGTTTAAGGGGTACTCTCATGAATCAGCCCCAGCATTTT. Translation: CASSLRGTLMNQPQHF.

The chain couples TRBV19 to TRBJ2-6; D is tentatively TRBD1 or TRBD2 (5 bases each). V was cut by 0 bases and J by 0 bases, with 15 bases left in between. There are 19 residues in the CDR3. Germline values: CDR1 LNHDA, CDR2 SQIVND (reference sequence). The CDR3 DNA is TGTGCCAGTAGTATAGATCACGGGGCCCTTCACTCTGGGGCCAACGTCCTGACTTTC. Residues: CASSIDHGALHSGANVLTF. Complete variable domain (other parts from reference TRBV19 and TRBJ2-6): DGGITQSPKYLFRKEGQNVTLSCEQNLNHDAMYWYRQDPGQGLRLIYYSQIVNDFQKGDIAEGYSVSREKKESFPLTVTSAQKNPTAFYLCASSIDHGALHSGANVLTFGAGSRLTVL.

A word on this clone: Other DNA sequences from this sample encode an identical CDR3 as well. V is TRBV18 and J is TRBJ2-7; TRBD1 aligns across 7 bases. V trimming: 3 bases; J trimming: 4 bases; junction bases outside the gene matches: 6. Per the germline V gene, CDR1 is KGHSH and CDR2 is LQKENI. This CDR3 spans 14 amino acids. The CDR3 coding sequence is TGTGCCAGCTCACCGACAGGGAGCTCGTACGAGCAGTACTTC. The encoded protein is CASSPTGSSYEQYF.

The rearrangement uses TRBV4-1 and TRBJ1-5; no clear D. Per the germline V gene, CDR1 is MGHRA and CDR2 is YSYEKL. The length of the CDR3 is 16 residues. V was shortened by 3 bases and J by 2 bases, with 14 bases between the two germline ends. CDR3 in DNA: TGCGCCAGCAGCCAGGGAGTGGGTATGGGCAATCAGCCCCAGCATTTT. Amino acids: CASSQGVGMGNQPQHF.

This chain joins TRBV4-3 and TRBJ1-3; D ambiguous. Germline assignment: CDR1 LGHNA and CDR2 YSLEER. This CDR3 has 14 amino acids. V lost 4 bases to trimming and J lost 0 bases, with 7 bases between them. The CDR3 nucleotides are TGCGCCAGCAGCCTCGAGGCCTCTGGAAACACCATATATTTT. It encodes CASSLEASGNTIYF.